Below are 28 T cell receptor beta chains sequenced from a single sample in a study of beta chain features in type 1 diabetes. Notes on the study in general: Type 1 diabetes patients had TCRB CDR3s that were shorter (moderately but significantly so) in all four CD4+ subsets.

Of the isolated RNA, all was reverse transcribed, and so the sequenced material was expressed TCRB transcripts. Profiling relied on immunoSEQ multiplex PCR, and the TCRdb table lists in-frame clones only, not all of them. The table has around 180,000 clones, around 7.8% seen once. No antigen has been assigned to these receptors. The sample consisted of central memory CD4+ T cells from blood. The origin of the receptors is a woman in her thirties or forties with type 1 diabetes.

The chain uses TRBV6-6 and TRBJ1-2, with a tentative D call TRBD1 (6 bases). This CDR3 contains 15 residues. Trimming took off 1 base at V and 4 bases at J, with 13 bases between the two ends. The V gene's germline CDR1 is MNHNY and CDR2 SVGAGI (reference sequence). The CDR3 sequence is CASSYLGGQSYGYTF. The CDR3 DNA follows: TGTGCCAGCAGTTACTTGGGGGGGCAGTCCTATGGCTACACCTTC.

This clone has a handful of counts. The V and J genes are TRBV29-1 and TRBJ1-2, with D unclear. The germline CDR1 and CDR2 sequences are SQVTM and ANQGSEA. The CDR3 is made up of 13 amino acids. V was cut by 0 bases and J by 10 bases, with 15 bases left in between. CDR3 sequence (DNA): TGCAGCGTTGAAGAATATTCCGGGAGGCCCTACACCTTC. This sequence encodes CSVEEYSGRPYTF.

This clone was counted only a few times. This rearrangement joins TRBV4-3 to TRBJ2-2; weak D call: TRBD2 (5 bases). Germline V gene data show CDR1 as LGHNA and CDR2 as YSLEER. Trimming cost V 2 bases and J 6 bases, with 16 bases left between them. This CDR3 has 16 residues. The CDR3 DNA sequence: TGCGCCAGCAGCCAATTGGGCGGAGGTCGTCCCGGGGAGCTGTTTTTT. This codes for CASSQLGGGRPGELFF.

This clone has a handful of counts. The chain combines TRBV7-3 with TRBJ2-3; the match to TRBD2 covers 8 bases. Germline CDR1 SGHTA, CDR2 FQGTGA. The CDR3 length is 15 residues. V lost 2 bases and J lost 4; bases outside the gene matches: 5. CDR3 nucleotide sequence: TGTGCCAGCAGCTTAGGGAGCGGGAGTGCAGATACGCAGTATTTT. As protein: CASSLGSGSADTQYF. Using reference TRBV7-3 and TRBJ2-3 for the parts outside the CDR3, the full variable domain is GAGVSQTPSNKVTEKGKYVELRCDPISGHTALYWYRQSLGQGPEFLIYFQGTGAADDSGLPNDRFFAVRPEGSVSTLKIQRTERGDSAVYLCASSLGSGSADTQYFGPGTRLTVL.

The chain combines TRBV21-1 with TRBJ2-1; TRBD2, the D gene given by the table, was not confirmed from the DNA. TRBV21-1 is listed as a pseudogene. This CDR3 region has 13 residues. CDR3 sequence reads: CASSKAASNEQFF. As DNA, the CDR3 is TGTGCCAGCAGCAAAGCGGCTAGCAATGAGCAGTTCTTC.

This clone has more than one count but fewer than ten. The V and J genes are TRBV5-6 and TRBJ1-1, with 8 bases lining up with TRBD1. This CDR3 is built from 14 residues. Germline assignment: CDR1 SGHDT and CDR2 YYEEEE. V was pared by 2 bases and J by 3 bases, with 3 bases of the junction left unmatched. The DNA for the CDR3 is TGTGCCAGCAGCTTAACAGGGGGGGACACTGAAGCTTTCTTT. It yields the protein CASSLTGGDTEAFF.

The chain's CDR3 is CASSERGYTSEQYF. CDR3 DNA sequence: TGTGCCAGCAGTGAAAGAGGCTATACTAGCGAGCAGTACTTC. The chain uses TRBV25-1 and TRBJ2-7; D may be TRBD2 (5 bases). Between the trimmed V and J ends, which lost 2 bases and 6 bases, there was a span of 14 bases. This CDR3 spans 14 amino acids. The germline V gene encodes CDR1 MGHDK and CDR2 SYGVNS.

This clone has just a few counts. The J gene is TRBJ2-1, the V gene TRBV28; perhaps TRBD1 as D (5 bases). CDR1 MDHEN and CDR2 SYDVKM come from the germline V gene. V dropped 5 bases and J dropped 6 bases, with 8 bases sitting between them. The CDR3 extends over 12 amino acids. The CDR3 DNA sequence: TGTGCCAGCAGTCCCGACAGCAATGAGCAGTTCTTC. Amino acids: CASSPDSNEQFF. The variable domain in full, with the rest retrieved from reference TRBV28 and TRBJ2-1, is DVKVTQSSRYLVKRTGEKVFLECVQDMDHENMFWYRQDPGLGLRLIYFSYDVKMKEKGDIPEGYSVSREKKERFSLILESASTNQTSMYLCASSPDSNEQFFGPGTRLTVL.

The CDR3 sequence: CASSLGAREGYGYTF. The CDR3 DNA reads TGCGCCAGCAGCTTGGGGGCCAGGGAAGGGTATGGCTACACCTTC. The genes are TRBV5-1 and TRBJ1-2, with D perhaps matching TRBD1 (5 bases). V shed 0 bases and J shed 5 bases, with 14 bases lying between them. Germline assignment: CDR1 SGHRS and CDR2 YFSETQ. The CDR3 has 15 amino acids.

This clone was detected ten times or more. The chain links TRBV6-5 to TRBJ1-2; TRBD1 is a possible D gene (6 bases). Deletions cut 6 bases from V and 3 bases from J, with 14 bases between. The CDR3 runs 14 residues. Germline V gene lookup returns CDR1 MNHEY and CDR2 SVGAGI. CDR3 protein: CASRLGGLDYGYTF. Here the CDR3 DNA reads TGTGCCAGCAGGTTGGGGGGGCTAGACTATGGCTACACCTTC.

This clone has more than one count but fewer than ten. The chain carries TRBV9 and TRBJ1-2; 10 nucleotides agree with TRBD1. J lost 3 bases, V lost 2 bases, and 7 bases had no gene match. Germline V CDR1 and CDR2: SGDLS, YYNGEE. CDR3 size: 16 residues. CDR3 region: CASSVTGTGDDYGYTF. The CDR3 DNA follows: TGTGCCAGCAGCGTTACCGGGACAGGGGATGACTATGGCTACACCTTC.

This clone was observed a handful of times. The V gene is TRBV28, the J gene TRBJ1-4; D not resolved. Germline V gene sequence: CDR1 MDHEN, CDR2 SYDVKM. Trimming removed 2 bases at V and 8 bases at J, with 6 bases between. This CDR3 spans 12 amino acids. The CDR3 nucleotides are TGTGCCAGCAGTTTAAGGAGGGAAAAACTGTTTTTT. This sequence encodes CASSLRREKLFF. The entire variable domain, with the rest obtained from reference TRBV28 and TRBJ1-4, is as follows: DVKVTQSSRYLVKRTGEKVFLECVQDMDHENMFWYRQDPGLGLRLIYFSYDVKMKEKGDIPEGYSVSREKKERFSLILESASTNQTSMYLCASSLRREKLFFGSGTQLSVL.

The chain recombines TRBV5-1 with TRBJ2-1; 7 nucleotides line up with TRBD2. The junction had 14 bases not matched to a gene; V was cut back by 5 bases and J by 6 bases. CDR3 length: 16 residues. The V gene's germline CDR1 is SGHRS and CDR2 YFSETQ. CDR3 DNA sequence: TGCGCCAGCAGTCCCTATAGCGGGCGTCCGGGCAATGAGCAGTTCTTC. As protein: CASSPYSGRPGNEQFF. The variable domain in full, completed from reference TRBV5-1 and TRBJ2-1, reads KAGVTQTPRYLIKTRGQQVTLSCSPISGHRSVSWYQQTPGQGLQFLFEYFSETQRNKGNFPGRFSGRQFSNSRSEMNVSTLELGDSALYLCASSPYSGRPGNEQFFGPGTRLTVL.

The rearrangement uses TRBV6-5 and TRBJ2-5; D gene uncertain. Germline V gene sequence: CDR1 MNHEY, CDR2 SVGAGI. V lost 6 bases, J lost 4 bases, and 12 bases lay in between. The CDR3 extends over 13 amino acids. In DNA, the CDR3 is TGTGCCAGCAGCCAAGAGTTGCGAGAGACCCAGTACTTC. Translated, it gives CASSQELRETQYF.

For this clone: This same CDR3 is encoded by further DNA sequences in the sample. The chain couples TRBV29-1 to TRBJ1-1, with D possibly being TRBD1 (6 bases). CDR3 length equals 12 residues. V was clipped by 7 bases and J by 1 base, with 10 bases between them. Germline V gene lookup returns CDR1 SQVTM and CDR2 ANQGSEA. This chain's CDR3 is CSALTGNTEAFF. The CDR3 DNA is TGCAGCGCACTGACAGGGAACACTGAAGCTTTCTTT.

This clone was counted only a few times. This chain links TRBV27 with TRBJ2-4; 7 bases fit TRBD1. The J segment lost 0 bases and the V segment lost 6 bases, leaving 2 bases of the junction unmatched. CDR3 length: 14 amino acids. Germline V lookup: CDR1 MNHEY, CDR2 SMNVEV (reference sequence). The chain's CDR3 is CASSHRGAKNIQYF. CDR3 sequence (DNA): TGTGCCAGCAGCCACAGGGGAGCCAAAAACATTCAGTACTTC.

This clone appeared a few times. J is TRBJ2-5 and V is TRBV6-6; weak D call: TRBD1 (7 bases). The CDR3 contains 15 residues. Germline V gene sequence: CDR1 MNHNY, CDR2 SVGAGI (reference sequence). Trimming left V 6 bases short and J 2 bases short, with 16 bases between. The CDR3 coding sequence is TGTGCCAGCAGACGGGGGCAGGGGGTTCAAGAGACCCAGTACTTC. This codes for CASRRGQGVQETQYF.

This clone was counted a few times. The chain uses TRBV4-3 and TRBJ2-7, with D unclear. With 2 bases removed from V and 3 bases from J, the gap between germline ends came to 8 bases. Germline-derived CDR1 and CDR2 are LGHNA and YSLEER. The CDR3 runs to 13 residues. CDR3 in amino acids: CASSQTVLYEQYF. The CDR3 DNA follows: TGCGCCAGCAGCCAAACTGTACTCTACGAGCAGTACTTC.

This clone was observed a handful of times. The rearrangement links TRBV7-9 to TRBJ1-1, with TRBD1 matching over 8 bases. Germline loops: CDR1 SEHNR, CDR2 FQNEAQ (reference sequence). The junction had 12 bases not matched to a gene; V was cut back by 5 bases and J by 4 bases. This CDR3 contains 16 residues. The CDR3 spells CASSPAGGVLGTEAFF. CDR3 DNA sequence: TGTGCCAGCAGCCCCGCAGGGGGCGTATTGGGCACTGAAGCTTTCTTT.

To note about this clone: Other nucleotide sequences from this sample produce the same CDR3. The chain uses TRBV7-3 and TRBJ1-2; D may be TRBD1 (5 bases). Germline V gene sequence: CDR1 SGHTA, CDR2 FQGTGA. The CDR3 runs 14 residues. V gave up 5 bases and J gave up 4 bases, with 14 bases separating them. CDR3 sequence reads: CASSPDSLGYGYTF. CDR3 sequence (DNA): TGTGCCAGCAGCCCCGACAGCCTAGGCTATGGCTACACCTTC.

V usage is TRBV5-1 and J usage is TRBJ2-5; TRBD2 might be the D (6 bases). Between the trimmed V and J ends, which lost 4 bases and 3 bases, there was a span of 19 bases. This CDR3 comprises 16 residues. Germline loops: CDR1 SGHRS, CDR2 YFSETQ. The CDR3 region is CASSPGLFGGKETQYF. CDR3 coding DNA: TGCGCCAGCAGCCCGGGACTCTTCGGCGGCAAAGAGACCCAGTACTTC.

This clone was picked up a small number of times. The chain recombines TRBV29-1 with TRBJ2-5; D perhaps matches TRBD1 (5 bases). V was trimmed by 3 bases and J by 2 bases, leaving 10 bases between them. In germline, CDR1 is SQVTM, CDR2 ANQGSEA. The CDR3 contains 13 residues. The chain's CDR3 is CSVDSQGQETQYF. CDR3 DNA: TGCAGCGTTGATTCGCAGGGTCAAGAGACCCAGTACTTC.

This chain links TRBV28 with TRBJ2-5; TRBD2 matches 7 bases. V shed 4 bases and J 5 bases; nucleotides not matched to a gene: 4. Looked up from germline, CDR1 is MDHEN and CDR2 is SYDVKM. This CDR3 is built from 13 residues. The chain's CDR3 is CASSSREDETQYF. The CDR3 DNA reads as TGTGCCAGCAGTTCCCGGGAGGACGAGACCCAGTACTTC.

This clone was detected a few times. This rearrangement joins TRBV5-6 to TRBJ1-1; TRBD1 matches at 7 bases. V lost 4 bases to trimming and J lost 10 bases; unmatched junction nucleotides: 10. The germline CDR1 and CDR2 sequences are SGHDT and YYEEEE. This CDR3 region has 13 residues. Here the CDR3 DNA reads TGTGCCAGCAGCGTCTCCGGGACAGTGTTAGCTTTCTTT. As protein: CASSVSGTVLAFF.

This clone was observed a handful of times. The genes are TRBV2 and TRBJ1-1, with 7 positions matching TRBD1. The trim removed 5 bases at V and 7 bases at J, leaving 10 bases unmatched. Germline lookup yields CDR1 SNHLY and CDR2 FYNNEI. The CDR3 runs to 14 residues. CDR3 sequence: CASSPSGTANEAFF. The CDR3, as DNA: TGTGCCAGCAGTCCTTCCGGGACAGCCAATGAAGCTTTCTTT.

This chain connects TRBV18 to TRBJ1-1; no clear D. Trimming took 6 bases from V and 3 from J, leaving 14 bases between them. CDR1 is KGHSH, CDR2 LQKENI, per germline. The CDR3 runs 14 residues. The CDR3 loop reads CASSPLRLHTEAFF. CDR3 DNA sequence: TGTGCCAGCTCCCCTTTGAGGCTCCACACTGAAGCTTTCTTT.

This clone was found a few times. The chain carries TRBV6-1 and TRBJ2-4; D unclear. V was shortened by 3 bases and J by 8 bases, with 8 bases between the two germline ends. CDR3 length: 12 amino acids. CDR1 is MNHNS and CDR2 is SASEGT in the germline V gene. The chain's CDR3 is CASSERWDIQYF. CDR3 nucleotide sequence: TGTGCCAGCAGTGAGAGGTGGGACATTCAGTACTTC.

The CDR3 here is CASSPSGGEQFF. The CDR3 bases are TGTGCCAGCAGCCCTAGCGGCGGGGAGCAGTTCTTC. The V gene is TRBV7-2, the J gene TRBJ2-1, with 7 bases aligning to TRBD2. In germline, CDR1 is SGHTA, CDR2 FQGNSA. The CDR3 spans 12 residues. The trim removed 5 bases at V and 10 bases at J, leaving 5 bases unmatched.